This TCR beta chain stems from a study of blood T cell repertoires in COVID-19. In the study overall: The analysed material was cDNA or gDNA that came from T cells, B-cell-depleted T cells, or PBMCs.

The V end lost 3 bases, the J end lost 1 base, and 13 bases lay between the germline ends. CDR3 length: 16 residues. The germline V gene encodes CDR1 ENHRY and CDR2 SYGVKD. Some clones are missing from TCRdb's copy, which holds only in-frame ones; the method was immunoSEQ multiplex PCR. The sample includes around 190,000 clones, 80% seen only once; the top ten take approximately 6.2%. This receptor was taken from a man between 65 and 80 years old with active or convalescent COVID-19. This sequence joins TRBV10-3 and TRBJ1-5; tentatively, D is TRBD1 (6 bases). Sequenced sample: peripheral blood. The CDR3 sequence is CAISDGGAASNQPQHF. The CDR3 DNA sequence: TGTGCCATCAGTGACGGGGGGGCGGCAAGCAATCAGCCCCAGCATTTT.